This TCR beta chain is from a study of identical twins. This clonotype was recorded at least ten times. An end of the junction differs from the germline gene, which may be a read error. TCRdb analysed the 5' RACE reads with MiXCR anew, one entry per CDR3 protein. Of hundreds of thousands of distinct CDR3 sequences listed, 5.5% to 7% are singletons. Healthy Caucasian individuals made up all the donors. The CDR3 has 15 amino acids. The sample was also reused in another study, on yellow fever vaccine responses in identical twins.

This TCR was recovered from a woman aged 18 to 35 in good health. The sample comprised memory (CD45RO+) T cells sorted from blood. V gene TRBV12-3 or TRBV12-4 combines with J gene TRBJ2-2; no clear D gene. CDR3 sequence: CANSFSGGPTGELFF. The CDR3 nucleotides are TGTGCCAACAGTTTTTCAGGCGGCCCCACCGGGGAGCTGTTTTTT.